Below, one TCR beta chain is given with its context. The antigen is undetermined. V was trimmed by 7 bases and J by 7 bases, leaving 16 bases between them. This CDR3 contains 14 residues. Germline assignment: CDR1 SGHAT and CDR2 FQNNGV. The record originates from a study of shared clonotypes between healthy human individuals. Turning to the study itself: The donor pool was made up of two women and a few men aged 18 to 49. Study findings and constraints: Genetic and exposure-history diversity was limited by the few donors.

Each replicate PCR on the sorted subsets used around 200 ng DNA (around 30,000 T cell genomes). Measured with immunoSEQ multiplex PCR; TCRdb has only the in-frame clones, and not every one. The sample has about 1.1 million clones, 70% to 80% seen once; the top ten hold roughly 0.61%. The clonotype originates from a man younger than 35 in good health. Some clones in this sample may be carry-over from other donors' samples. What was sequenced was memory CD4+ T cells from PBMCs. Specified subset: CD45RA-negative fraction. The chain uses TRBV11-2 and TRBJ2-2, with D perhaps assigned TRBD1 or TRBD2 (5 bases each). The CDR3, as DNA: TGTGCCAGCAAAGCAGGGAGTTTAGGCGGGGAGCTGTTTTTT. Protein sequence: CASKAGSLGGELFF.